This T cell receptor (beta chain) was observed in a study of blood T cell repertoires in COVID-19. The overall study: The samples span acute and convalescent COVID-19 from the United States, Italy and Spain. PBMCs, B-cell-depleted T cells, or T cells were the source of the cDNA or gDNA that made up the material.

In the study's own analysis: For nucleated cells, counts were estimated from reference gene primer amplification. Assay used: immunoSEQ multiplex PCR; TCRdb lists only in-frame clones, some missing. V, J and clone size are taken as reported in that table, and D and trimming were inferred from the DNA itself. The data show about 4,900 clones, about nine tenths seen once. Looked up from germline, CDR1 is SGHAT and CDR2 is FQNNGV. CDR3 length: 16 amino acids. V lost 1 base, J lost 5 bases, and 4 bases stayed unmatched. The V call is TRBV11-2, the J call TRBJ2-5, with 13 bases fitting TRBD2. Sequenced: peripheral blood. The TCR was taken from a human donor in a cohort sampled during active COVID-19. The CDR3 nucleotides read TGTGCCAGCAGCTTAGGACTAGCGGGGGGCCAGGAGACCCAGTACTTC. Amino acid sequence: CASSLGLAGGQETQYF. Full variable domain (missing parts from reference TRBV11-2 and TRBJ2-5): EAGVAQSPRYKIIEKRQSVAFWCNPISGHATLYWYQQILGQGPKLLIQFQNNGVVDDSQLPKDRFSAERLKGVDSTLKIQPAKLEDSAVYLCASSLGLAGGQETQYFGPGTRLLVL.